This T cell receptor (beta chain) was sequenced in a study of T cell clonotyping in hematopoietic cell transplantation. Samples: about 28 days before transplant, then days 30, 100 and 180 after. General study results and limits: Higher Inverse Simpson Index values in graft donor and pretransplant recipient predicted broader posttransplant TCR diversity. No sorting was done, leaving CD4 and CD8 contributions mixed.

As regards this clone: What it binds is unknown.

Sequencing was performed with immunoSEQ multiplex PCR; in TCRdb, only in-frame clones are kept and a portion is missing. The sample carries some 8,600 clones, more than 80% recorded once. This material consisted of PBMCs, taken at the time of graft-versus-host disease after allogeneic stem cell transplant. The receptor's source is a male patient between 60 and 69 years old who had an allogeneic stem cell transplant from an unrelated donor, so the T cells may come from the graft donor. Some clones in this sample may be carry-over from other donors' samples.

The CDR3 bases are TGTGCCAGCCGTCATATCAGCACCTACGAGCAGTACTTC. Amino acid sequence: CASRHISTYEQYF. V is TRBV6-1 and J is TRBJ2-7; the D is unclear. The length of the CDR3 is 13 residues. The V and J ends lost 8 bases and 2 bases respectively, with 13 bases between them. Germline loops: CDR1 MNHNS, CDR2 SASEGT.